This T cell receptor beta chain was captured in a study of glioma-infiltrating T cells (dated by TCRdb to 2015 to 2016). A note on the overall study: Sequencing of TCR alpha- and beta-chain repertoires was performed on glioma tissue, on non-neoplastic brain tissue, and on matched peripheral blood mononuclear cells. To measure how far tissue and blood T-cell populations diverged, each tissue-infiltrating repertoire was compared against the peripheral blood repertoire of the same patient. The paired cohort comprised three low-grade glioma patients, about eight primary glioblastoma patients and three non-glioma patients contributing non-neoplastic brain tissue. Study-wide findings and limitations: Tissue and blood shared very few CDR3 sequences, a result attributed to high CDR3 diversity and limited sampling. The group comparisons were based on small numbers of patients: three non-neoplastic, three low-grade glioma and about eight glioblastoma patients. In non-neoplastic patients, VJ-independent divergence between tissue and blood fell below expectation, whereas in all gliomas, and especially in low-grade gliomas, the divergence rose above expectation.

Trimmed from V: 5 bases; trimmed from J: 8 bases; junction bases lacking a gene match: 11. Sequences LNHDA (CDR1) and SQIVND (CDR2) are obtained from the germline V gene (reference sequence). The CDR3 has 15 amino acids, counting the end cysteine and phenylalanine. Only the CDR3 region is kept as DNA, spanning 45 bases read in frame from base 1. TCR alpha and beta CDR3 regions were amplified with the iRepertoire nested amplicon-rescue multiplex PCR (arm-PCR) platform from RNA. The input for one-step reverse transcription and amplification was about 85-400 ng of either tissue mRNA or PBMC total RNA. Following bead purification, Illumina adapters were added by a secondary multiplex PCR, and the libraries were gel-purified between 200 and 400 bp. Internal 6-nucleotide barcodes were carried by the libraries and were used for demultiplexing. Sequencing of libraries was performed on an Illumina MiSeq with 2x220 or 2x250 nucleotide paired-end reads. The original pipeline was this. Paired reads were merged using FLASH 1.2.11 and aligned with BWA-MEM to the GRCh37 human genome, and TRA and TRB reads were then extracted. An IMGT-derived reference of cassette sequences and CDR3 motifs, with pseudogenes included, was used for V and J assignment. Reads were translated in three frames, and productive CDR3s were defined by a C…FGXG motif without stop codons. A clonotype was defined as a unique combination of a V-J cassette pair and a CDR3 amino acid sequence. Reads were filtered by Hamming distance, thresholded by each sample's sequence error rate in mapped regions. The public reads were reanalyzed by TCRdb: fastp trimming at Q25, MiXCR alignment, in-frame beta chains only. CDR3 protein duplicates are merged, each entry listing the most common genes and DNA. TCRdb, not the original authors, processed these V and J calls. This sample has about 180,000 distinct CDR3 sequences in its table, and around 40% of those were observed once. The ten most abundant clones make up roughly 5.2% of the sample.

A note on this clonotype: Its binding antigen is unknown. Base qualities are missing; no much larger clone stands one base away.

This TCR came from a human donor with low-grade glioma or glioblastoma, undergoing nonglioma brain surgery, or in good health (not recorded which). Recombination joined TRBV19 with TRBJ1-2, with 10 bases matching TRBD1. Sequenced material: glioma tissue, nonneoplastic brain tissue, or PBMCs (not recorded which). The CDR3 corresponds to CASSVETGGSGGYTF. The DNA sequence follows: TGTGCCAGTAGTGTTGAGACAGGGGGCTCCGGCGGCTACACCTTC.